There are a few counts of the clone carrying this T cell receptor beta chain. Its target is unknown. By 5'RACE template switching, TCR cDNA was produced, with a universal primer site and UMIs added in the process. MiXCR, applied by TCRdb to the 5' RACE reads, yields one record per CDR3 protein. Among just over 250,000 distinct CDR3 sequences listed, around 4.9% were seen once. This sample stems from a study of T cells after yellow fever vaccination. On the study more broadly: It was SMART-Seq v4 Ultra Low Input that prepared the fractions with low cell numbers.

The CDR3 consists of 14 residues. Germline V gene lookup returns CDR1 SEHNR and CDR2 FQNEAQ (reference sequence). Trimming took 1 base from V and 6 from J, leaving 10 bases between them. Points from the study as a whole: Though weaker, the secondary response peaked faster, on day 5 versus 15.

The sample was CD4+ T cells sorted from PBMCs, taken on the day of the yellow fever booster vaccination. This rearrangement joins TRBV7-9 to TRBJ1-5; no clear D gene. The receptor comes from a man aged 18 to 30 who received the YFV17D yellow fever vaccine. The CDR3 nucleotides are TGTGCCAGCAGCTTAGAGTACGATAGTCAGCCCCAGCATTTT. As protein: CASSLEYDSQPQHF.